This T cell receptor beta chain was identified during a study of cytotoxic CD8 clonotypes in ibrutinib-treated CLL. Whole-study context: Collecting the response samples happened after a median 12 months of treatment, with a range of 6 to 36. A mean of around 270,000 productive templates and more than 75,000 productive rearrangements was obtained per sample.

Target depth was 1 in 200,000 to 1 in 1 million T cells, about 10x per clonotype. This table comes from immunoSEQ multiplex PCR, and its TCRdb copy is limited to in-frame clones, with some not included. The sample yields roughly 56,000 clones, over 60% seen once. CDR3 size: 17 residues. The germline gives CDR1 SGHRS, CDR2 YFSETQ. The trim removed 1 base at V and 5 bases at J, leaving 8 bases unmatched. The clonotype originates from a human donor with chronic lymphocytic leukemia. Material: PBMCs, obtained after 12 months of ibrutinib treatment. This sequence joins TRBV5-1 and TRBJ2-3; 12 nucleotides match TRBD2. CDR3: CASSLTTSGRQRDTQYF. CDR3 DNA: TGCGCCAGCAGCTTGACGACTAGCGGGAGACAGCGAGATACGCAGTATTTT.